This TCR beta chain was retrieved from a study of shared clonotypes between healthy human individuals (dated by TCRdb to 2019 to 2021). With respect to the entire study: Three men and two women, aged 18 to 49 years, made up the cohort. For each donor, three plates each were used for CD4 naive and CD4 memory, two plates were used for CD8 naive, and one plate was used for CD8 memory. To estimate repertoire size and how much clonotypes are shared between individuals, the study performed deep sequencing of blood TCR repertoires from 4 to 6 healthy adults. Libraries were prepared and TCR repertoires were sequenced by different laboratories using diverse techniques, in order to increase sequencing depth and limit assay-specific biases. Per donor, leukapheresis produced somewhere between about 0.94 and 8.9 billion PBMCs.

Using the deep immunoSEQ assay, TCR CDR3 regions were amplified from genomic DNA by multiplex PCR. Extracted genomic DNA from each cell subset was distributed evenly across all wells of several immunoSEQ 96-well plates, and each plate was treated as a replicate. Each replicate PCR for sorted subsets received approximately 200 ng genomic DNA, equal to about 30,000 T cell genomes. Purified libraries were quantified with a Qubit 3.0 fluorometer, sized on a Bioanalyzer 2100, and re-quantified with the KAPA Library Quantification kit. Every immunoSEQ 96-well plate was sequenced on a dedicated single-read 150-cycle Illumina NextSeq 550 flow cell. On the authors' methods: Because only junctional sequences without quality scores were contained in the immunoSEQ output, filtering matching that applied to full-length reads could not be performed. Sequences were annotated with PyIR, a Python wrapper for IgBLAST v1.9, using IMGT germline references to assign V/J genes and CDR3. Reads with weak V/J assignments (E-value above 1e-6), missing CDR3, stop codons, out-of-frame junctions, or ambiguous translated residues were removed. V3J clonotypes were defined as sequences sharing an identical inferred V gene, J gene, and CDR3 amino acid sequence. Percentage overlap between repertoires was calculated by dividing the number of shared unique clonotypes by the size of the smaller repertoire. Three approaches were used to assess repertoire richness: RTK rarefaction, the Chao1 estimator, and Recon v2.1 estimates of unobserved clonotypes. Generation probabilities were computed with OLGA for all TCRbeta clonotypes obtained by the gDNA method from a few donors. TCRdb limited this immuneACCESS table to in-frame rearrangements with V and J called. A share of clones is missing; checked studies link under half to unresolved V genes, and the rest is unexplained. That table is the source of V, J and clone size, and D and trimming were worked out from the DNA. Present in this sample are 950,000 to 1,200,000 clones, 60% to 85% of which were seen just once. The leading ten clones occupy 0.89% of the sample.

Ends trimmed: V by 0 bases, J by 3 bases; bases unmatched to a gene: 9. The CDR3 measures 18 amino acids from cysteine to phenylalanine. CDR3 DNA only is kept here, 54 bases in frame from base 1. In the germline V gene, CDR1 corresponds to MGHRA and CDR2 to YSYEKL. On the study overall, not on this receptor specifically: The genetic and exposure-history diversity represented was limited by the small number of donors. Higher generation probabilities were observed for clonotypes shared by all four sorted-subset donors than for non-shared clonotypes. Based on pairwise subsampling, the degree of clonotype sharing among donors was expected to be affected by sequencing depth. Incomplete sequencing was indicated by rarefaction of sorted-subset datasets, despite the large sequencing depth. Sharing across a few donors was observed for roughly 5% of naive CD4, 3% to 4% of naive CD8, 2% to 2.5% of memory CD4, and roughly 0.43% of memory CD8 clonotypes. Sampling was restricted to blood, and TCR repertoires in tissues likely differ from the TCR repertoires found in blood. Estimated clonotype richness was generally larger for naive than for memory subsets.

Donors were healthy HIV-negative adults with no recently reported acute infections or vaccinations. All donors were Caucasian adults living in Nashville, Tennessee, USA. CD4+ T cells were enriched through magnetic negative selection, after which naive cells were positively selected on CD45RA and the remaining negative fraction served as the memory subset. Blood was collected by leukapheresis, and PBMCs were isolated by Ficoll-Histopaque density gradient centrifugation and then cryopreserved in liquid nitrogen vapor phase. Analytical flow cytometry was used to check the purity and quantity of each magnetically sorted T cell population. Genomic DNA was isolated from each sorted fraction and quantified by UV absorbance on a Nanodrop 2000c. About this clone itself: The target of this receptor is not known. The record has no base qualities; no much larger clone is one base away.

The sequencing sample was made of memory CD4+ T cells from PBMCs. The sample's cell subset or site, from its label and the paper: CD45RA-negative fraction. The sequence was collected from a young man in good health. Some clones in this sample may be carry-over from other donors' samples. This sequence uses TRBV4-1 and TRBJ1-3; 9 bases in between match TRBD1. The CDR3 sequence is CASSQDQNRGPFGNTIYF. In nucleotide form, the sequence is TGCGCCAGCAGCCAAGATCAAAACAGGGGGCCATTTGGAAACACCATATATTTT.